This TCR beta chain was sequenced in a study of cytomegalovirus exposure and HLA in healthy donors (dated by TCRdb to about 2017). The study in broad terms: According to an earlier analysis of 587 of the donors, 200 million or so T cells yielded roughly 100 million unique TCR beta sequences and approximately 300 Gb of sequence data. An early release that covered fewer than 800 HLA-typed donors contained about 300 gigabases of sequencing data and tens of millions of unique TCR sequences. Among the 398 genotyped donors, approximately 77% belonged to the genetic ancestry cluster associated with self-reported Caucasian donors. The study aimed to test whether signatures of past pathogen exposure could be identified by cataloging public T cell receptors. The study profiled the T cell repertoires of 666 subjects by immunosequencing and related them to cytomegalovirus serostatus. In addition to the first cohort of around 670 subjects, a separate validation cohort of 130 or so different subjects was used. The study combined high-throughput TCR immunosequencing, statistical association of individual TCRs with disease status, and machine learning to predict cytomegalovirus infection status. A later analysis re-analyzed previously published TCR beta repertoires from 550 to 700 donors and added high-resolution HLA genotyping to study TCR occurrence patterns. Rather than drawing on any new phenotypic data, the later analysis identified candidate immune exposures from TCR beta sequences and the way those sequences occurred across donors. An earlier analysis of 587 of the donors used high-throughput TCR beta sequencing to judge whether each TCR beta V gene segment behaved as functional or pseudogenic. Donor age, sex, ethnicity and CMV serostatus were compiled together with the repertoire data. In a later genetic analysis, genome-wide SNP genotypes for about 60% of the 666 donors were used, and that subset was treated as a discovery cohort. All discovery cohort repertoires had been generated on a single sequencing platform. HLA typing covered class I and class II loci at four-digit resolution. Typing coverage differed by locus: A, B, C, DRB1 and DQB1 were typed in about 629-640 donors, DQA1 in about 550, DPA1 in 600 to 610, and DPB1 in roughly 470. Because of strong linkage in the cohort, 4 to 6 DR-DQ haplotypes were treated as single units for association and clustering. Among almost 400 genotyped donors of the cohort, an average of approximately 240,000 unique TCR beta nucleotide sequences were sequenced per donor, 15% to 20% of them non-productive. Findings and caveats that apply to the study as a whole: Because the 87-base-pair reads could not distinguish some IMGT-functional V segments, including TRBV6-2 and TRBV6-3, those segments were excluded. According to the authors, the approach could potentially be generalized to other disease states and immunological phenotypes. A few of the identified cytomegalovirus-associated TCR beta chains were confirmed in vitro to be specific for cytomegalovirus antigens. About 15 rarely observed V segments, including chromosome 9 orphons, were excluded from the earlier analysis of about 500 of the donors because counts were too low. In an earlier analysis of about 600 of the donors, most TCR beta V segments appeared in productive rearrangements about 87% or about 30% of the time, broadly matching IMGT annotations. Strong co-occurrence of HLA alleles, especially DR and DQ, made assigning TCR associations to individual alleles difficult. A further reported finding was that TCR beta sequences accurately predicted the HLA-A and HLA-B alleles for most subjects in the first cohort. Correlated functional status among segregating V segments might reflect linkage disequilibrium, but an unknown experimental factor could not be ruled out. According to a later analysis, parvovirus B19, influenza, CMV and Epstein-Barr virus appeared linked to several top co-occurrence clusters. Roughly uniform sequencing depth across donors was assumed in presence/absence analyses, although this assumption may not hold. According to a later genetic analysis, donors in an Asian-associated ancestry cluster had fewer N-insertions in productive TCRs than the approximately 700-donor mean. HLA typing was unavailable for some donors at each locus, so association tests used only the typed subset. In this cohort, only TCR beta chains were sequenced, and detectable features were limited by the absence of alpha or paired-chain data. While some public TCRs were present in many individuals, most TCR sequences turned up only very rarely across donors. The only immune exposure information available for the cohort was CMV serostatus. An association between a missense DCLRE1C variant and V-gene and J-gene trimming of TCR beta chains was found in a later genetic analysis and replicated in an independent cohort. At a false discovery rate of 0.05, a later analysis linked under 20,000 TCR beta sequences to specific HLA alleles. In a later analysis, TCR association rates were found to vary across HLA loci, with the most associated TCRs seen for DRB1 alleles and the fewest for HLA-C alleles. The study listed 150 to 200 TCR beta chains as associated with cytomegalovirus. Cytomegalovirus status was reported to be diagnosed by the classifier with high specificity and sensitivity in both the original and validation cohorts. A cluster of highly shared sequence variants was judged likely to be a technical artifact of the sequencing pipeline. Most CMV-associated TCR beta chains appeared to be HLA-restricted in a later analysis, and the HLA associations seemed to be driven largely by CMV exposure. In a later analysis, HLA-associated TCR beta chains showed more clonal expansion and lower generation probabilities than non-associated chains that were equally common.

The CDR3 numbers 15 residues from cysteine through phenylalanine. Kept here is only the CDR3 DNA, which spans 45 bases and is read in frame from base 1. Trimming removed 4 bases from V and 2 bases from J; the gene matches leave 7 bases unexplained. Sequences MNHNY (CDR1) and SVGAGI (CDR2) are obtained from the germline V gene (reference sequence). The cohort comprised around 690 healthy bone marrow donors. At the time of sampling, every cohort member was nominally healthy, though immune exposures that went unrecorded were likely present. The donor was CMV seronegative and was included in the group of several hundred seronegative cohort members. A peripheral blood sample was collected from each donor, and TCR beta sequencing was performed on peripheral blood mononuclear cells. The Qiagen DNeasy Blood Extraction Kit was used to extract genomic DNA from the blood cell samples. Library preparation was by the immunoSEQ multiplex PCR assay. The multiplex PCR relied on a mix of 60 forward primers for TCR Vbeta segments and 13 reverse primers for TCR Jbeta segments. A multiplex PCR assay on genomic DNA amplified the CDR3 region of rearranged TCR beta genes. Amplified TCR beta libraries were sequenced as 87-base-pair reads on the Illumina HiSeq System. For the original study's pipeline: Across the 500 to 750 repertoires, a later analysis counted tens of millions of unique TCR beta chains, 9 million to 14 million of which were shared by at least two donors. Raw reads were error-corrected and collapsed into unique sequences by a nearest-neighbor algorithm in which closely related sequences were merged to remove PCR and sequencing errors. V, D and J gene segments were assigned by aligning CDR3 sequences to IMGT reference sequences. For a sequence to be retained, at least a six-nucleotide match to both a V gene segment and a J gene segment was required. A rearrangement was called productive if the CDR3 had no stop codons and remained in frame with V and J, and every other rearrangement was called non-productive. CDR3 was defined according to IMGT convention as the region running from the second conserved V-encoded cysteine to the conserved J-encoded phenylalanine. The earlier analysis of roughly 590 of the donors excluded sequences that lacked an unambiguous match to a single V gene segment. An earlier analysis of approximately 590 of the donors called V segments functional above 56.7% productive rearrangements and segregating when the between-donor standard deviation exceeded 5%. A statistical classification framework was developed to diagnose cytomegalovirus status using the catalog of TCR beta chain sequences. A later analysis assigned V and J genes by comparing TCR nucleotide sequences with IMGT/GENE-DB human TR gene sequences. A later analysis assigned CDR3 sequences and most-parsimonious VDJ recombination scenarios with the TCRdist pipeline. In a later analysis, each TCR beta chain was defined by its CDR3 amino acid sequence together with its V-gene family, and reads without a unique V-gene family were excluded. In a later analysis, around 600 highly shared, low-generation-probability nucleotide sequences were removed to address suspected cross-contamination and a sequencing artifact. For each public chain, a later analysis derived a clonal expansion index from normalized ranks of inferred template counts within each repertoire. In a later analysis, generation probabilities were computed using a VDJ recombination model fitted to out-of-frame rearrangements, and the results were checked against IGoR. In a later analysis, TCR-TCR, TCR-HLA and TCR-CMV co-occurrence was scored with hypergeometric tests, and a repertoire-size bias correction was applied to TCR pairs. In a later analysis, false discovery rates were estimated by permuting HLA or CMV assignments 20 times. In a later analysis, co-occurring TCRs were grouped using DBSCAN, with TCRdist sequence similarity added in when clustering inside HLA-allele-positive subsets. Repertoires with fewer than 30,000 or more than 120,000 public chains were left out of co-occurrence clustering, as were a handful of repertoires with anomalous nucleotide sharing. The source is immuneACCESS, and TCRdb retained only in-frame sequences with V and J called. Part of the clones is not carried over; for the studies checked, unresolved V genes explain less than half of this, and the remainder is unexplained. V, J and clone size are those of that table, while D and trimming were read from the DNA. A total of roughly 180,000 clones appear in this sample, 85% of them only once. The top ten clones comprise 1% of the sample.

On this clone itself: This clone's antigen is unknown. No base quality values were provided; no much bigger clone lies one nucleotide off.

The sample taken for sequencing was PBMCs. This clonotype was obtained from a boy aged 2-15 years in good health and CMV-seronegative. The receptor chain draws on TRBV6-6 and TRBJ1-1, with 7 middle bases fitting TRBD1. The CDR3 region reads CASSSIQGPNTEAFF. The sequence in DNA is TGTGCCAGCAGTTCCATACAGGGGCCTAACACTGAAGCTTTCTTT.